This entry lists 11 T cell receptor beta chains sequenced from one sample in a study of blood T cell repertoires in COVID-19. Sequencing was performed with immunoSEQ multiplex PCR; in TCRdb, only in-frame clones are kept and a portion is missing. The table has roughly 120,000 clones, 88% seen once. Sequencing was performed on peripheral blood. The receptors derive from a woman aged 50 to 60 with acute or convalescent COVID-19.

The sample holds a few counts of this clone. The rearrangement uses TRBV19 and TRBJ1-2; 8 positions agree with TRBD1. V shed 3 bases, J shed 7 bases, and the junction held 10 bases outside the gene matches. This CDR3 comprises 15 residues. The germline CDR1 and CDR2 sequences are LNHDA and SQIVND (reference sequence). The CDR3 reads CASSIVDRESAGYTF. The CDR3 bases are TGTGCCAGTAGTATTGTGGACAGGGAATCGGCTGGCTACACCTTC.

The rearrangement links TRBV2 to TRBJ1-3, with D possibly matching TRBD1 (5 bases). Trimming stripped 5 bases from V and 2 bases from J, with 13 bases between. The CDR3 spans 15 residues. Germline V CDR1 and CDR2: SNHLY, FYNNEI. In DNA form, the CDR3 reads TGTGCCAGCAGTCGCCAGGGTCTTACTGGAAACACCATATATTTT. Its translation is CASSRQGLTGNTIYF.

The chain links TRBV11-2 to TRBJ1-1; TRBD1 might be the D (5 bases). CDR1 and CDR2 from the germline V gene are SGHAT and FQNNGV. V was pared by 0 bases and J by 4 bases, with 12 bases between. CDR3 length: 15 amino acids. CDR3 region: CASSLEGRASTEAFF. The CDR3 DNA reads TGTGCCAGCAGCTTAGAAGGCAGGGCGAGCACTGAAGCTTTCTTT.

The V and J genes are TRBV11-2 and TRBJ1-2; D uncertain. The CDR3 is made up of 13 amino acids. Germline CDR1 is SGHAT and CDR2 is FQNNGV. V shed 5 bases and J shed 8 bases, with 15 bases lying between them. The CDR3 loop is CASSPGFTGGYTF. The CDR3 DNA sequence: TGTGCCAGCAGCCCTGGATTCACGGGAGGCTACACCTTC.

The CDR3 nucleotides read TGTGCCACCAGCTCGAGGGCCGGAAACACCATATATTTT. This encodes CATSSRAGNTIYF. This sequence joins TRBV15 and TRBJ1-3, with no clear D. This CDR3 is 13 amino acids long. V lost 5 bases, J lost 4 bases, and 9 bases lay in between. Germline assignment: CDR1 LNHNV and CDR2 YYDKDF (reference sequence). Full variable domain (missing parts from reference TRBV15 and TRBJ1-3): DAMVIQNPRYQVTQFGKPVTLSCSQTLNHNVMYWYQQKSSQAPKLLFHYYDKDFNNEADTPDNFQSRRPNTSFCFLDIRSPGLGDTAMYLCATSSRAGNTIYFGEGSWLTVV.

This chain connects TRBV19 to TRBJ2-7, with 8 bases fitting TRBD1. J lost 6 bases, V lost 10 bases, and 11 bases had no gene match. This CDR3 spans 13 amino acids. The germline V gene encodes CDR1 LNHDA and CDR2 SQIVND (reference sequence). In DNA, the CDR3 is TGTGCCACCCGGGACAGGCCGTCCGGCGAGCAGTACTTC. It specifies CATRDRPSGEQYF. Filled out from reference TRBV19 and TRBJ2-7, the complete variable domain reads DGGITQSPKYLFRKEGQNVTLSCEQNLNHDAMYWYRQDPGQGLRLIYYSQIVNDFQKGDIAEGYSVSREKKESFPLTVTSAQKNPTAFYLCATRDRPSGEQYFGPGTRLTVT.

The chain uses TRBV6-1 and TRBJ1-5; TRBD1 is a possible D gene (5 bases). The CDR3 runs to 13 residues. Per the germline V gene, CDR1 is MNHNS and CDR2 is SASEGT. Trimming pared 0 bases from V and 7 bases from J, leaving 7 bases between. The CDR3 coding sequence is TGTGCCAGCAGTGAAGCGGGGGGGCAGCCCCAGCATTTT. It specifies CASSEAGGQPQHF.

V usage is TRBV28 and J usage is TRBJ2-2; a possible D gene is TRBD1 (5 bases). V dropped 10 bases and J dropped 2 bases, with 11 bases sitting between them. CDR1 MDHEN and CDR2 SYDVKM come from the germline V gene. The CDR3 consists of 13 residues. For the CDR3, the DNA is TGTGCCATAAACAGGATAAACACCGGGGAGCTGTTTTTT. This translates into CAINRINTGELFF.

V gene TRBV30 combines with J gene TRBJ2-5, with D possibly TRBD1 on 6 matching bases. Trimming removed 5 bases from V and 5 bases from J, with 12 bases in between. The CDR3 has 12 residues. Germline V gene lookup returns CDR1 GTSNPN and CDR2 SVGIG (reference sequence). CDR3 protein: CAWLGGLETQYF. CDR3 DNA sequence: TGTGCCTGGCTAGGGGGATTGGAGACCCAGTACTTC.

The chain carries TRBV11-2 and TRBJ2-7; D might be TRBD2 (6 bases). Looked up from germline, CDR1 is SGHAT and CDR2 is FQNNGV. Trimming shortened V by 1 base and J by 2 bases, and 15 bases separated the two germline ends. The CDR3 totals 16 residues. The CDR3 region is CASSLGGGTPPYEQYF. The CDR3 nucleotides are TGTGCCAGCAGCTTAGGAGGCGGGACTCCCCCCTACGAGCAGTACTTC.

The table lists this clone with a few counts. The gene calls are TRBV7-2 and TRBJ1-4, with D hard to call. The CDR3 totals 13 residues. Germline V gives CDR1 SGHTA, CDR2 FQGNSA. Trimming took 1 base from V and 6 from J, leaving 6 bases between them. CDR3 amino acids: CASSLVADEKLFF. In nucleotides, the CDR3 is TGTGCCAGCAGCTTAGTGGCAGATGAAAAACTGTTTTTT.